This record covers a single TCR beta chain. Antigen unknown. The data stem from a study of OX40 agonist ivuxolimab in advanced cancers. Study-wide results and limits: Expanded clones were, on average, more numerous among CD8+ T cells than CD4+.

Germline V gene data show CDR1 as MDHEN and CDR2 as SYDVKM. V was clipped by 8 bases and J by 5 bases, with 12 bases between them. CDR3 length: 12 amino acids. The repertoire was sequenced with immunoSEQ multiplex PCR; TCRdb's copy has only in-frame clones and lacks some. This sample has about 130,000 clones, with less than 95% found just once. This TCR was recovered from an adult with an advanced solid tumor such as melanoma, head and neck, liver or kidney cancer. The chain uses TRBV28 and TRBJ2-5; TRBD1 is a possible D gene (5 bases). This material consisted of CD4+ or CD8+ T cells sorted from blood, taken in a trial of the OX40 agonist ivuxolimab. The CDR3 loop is CASWAGKETQYF. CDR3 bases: TGTGCCAGCTGGGCAGGGAAGGAGACCCAGTACTTC.